This TCR beta chain was identified during a study of STAT5B mutations in CD4+ large granular lymphocyte leukemia. The study's findings and limits: About 24% of private leukemic clonotypes occurred rarely in other patients' non-leukemic repertoires.

Produced via immunoSEQ multiplex PCR; TCRdb's table is partial and in-frame only. Counted here are 31,000 or so clones, around 80% occurring once; the ten biggest clones make up about 2%. Note on this clone: Its matching antigen is unknown.

The specimen sequenced was CD4+ T cells from blood buffy coats. The TCR originated in a human donor in good health.

The CDR3 region has the DNA TGTGCCAGCAGTTTATATAGCGGTAGCACAGATACGCAGTATTTT. This sequence encodes CASSLYSGSTDTQYF. The rearrangement joins TRBV27 to TRBJ2-3; a possible D gene is TRBD2 (6 bases). V lost 1 base, J lost 0 bases, and 8 bases lay in between. CDR1 is MNHEY, CDR2 SMNVEV, per germline (reference sequence). The CDR3 sequence is 15 residues long.